The 12 T cell receptor beta chains presented below share a single source sample, sequenced in a study of blood T cells in healthy people across ages. It was with a sample-barcoded 5' primer and a J-beta primer mix that a second PCR of roughly 7 to 12 cycles was run. TCRdb re-called the 5' RACE reads through MiXCR, storing one row per CDR3 protein. The data show around 580,000 distinct CDR3 sequences, with more than 45% seen just once and around 24% held by the top ten. Sequencing was carried out using blood. The receptors were sampled from an older man in good health.

As concerns this clonotype: A much larger clonotype is one base distant, so this may be a read error. This sequence joins TRBV6-6 and TRBJ1-1; no firm D call. The CDR3 contains 12 residues. From germline, CDR1 is MNHNY and CDR2 SVGAGI (reference sequence). The CDR3 nucleotides read TGTGCCAGCAGTCACTCGAACAGTGAAGCTTTCTTT. As protein: CASSHSNSEAFF.

This clonotype was counted a few times. This chain connects TRBV20-1 to TRBJ2-1; TRBD2 agrees at 10 bases. The CDR3 contains 19 residues. Germline V gene sequence: CDR1 DFQATT, CDR2 SNEGSKA (reference sequence). With V trimmed by 1 base and J by 0 bases, 12 bases remained unmatched. For the CDR3, the DNA is TGCAGTGCTAGAGGGTTTGCTAGCGGGGGAAACAGCTCCTACAATGAGCAGTTCTTC. It specifies CSARGFASGGNSSYNEQFF.

The chain joins TRBV5-1 to TRBJ2-7, with D tentatively TRBD1 (6 bases). V was shortened by 0 bases and J by 3 bases, with 13 bases between the two germline ends. CDR3 size: 15 residues. In germline, CDR1 is SGHRS, CDR2 YFSETQ. The CDR3 here is CASSLVAGADYEQYF. CDR3 nucleotides: TGCGCCAGCAGCTTGGTGGCAGGGGCTGACTACGAGCAGTACTTC.

The rearrangement uses TRBV7-9 and TRBJ2-5; D is possibly TRBD1 or TRBD2 (5 bases each). Between the trimmed V and J ends, which lost 0 bases and 4 bases, there was a span of 9 bases. Germline CDR1 and CDR2: SEHNR and FQNEAQ (reference sequence). The CDR3 has 14 amino acids. This CDR3 is CASSLAGVPETQYF. The CDR3 DNA sequence: TGTGCCAGCAGCTTAGCGGGGGTCCCAGAGACCCAGTACTTC.

The rearrangement joins TRBV4-3 to TRBJ2-3; weak D call: TRBD2 (5 bases). The germline V and J ends were trimmed by 0 bases and 2 bases, with 12 bases remaining between them. The germline V gene encodes CDR1 LGHNA and CDR2 YSLEER. The CDR3 extends over 16 amino acids. The CDR3 loop is CASSQDRERPTDTQYF. As DNA, the CDR3 is TGCGCCAGCAGCCAAGATAGGGAGCGACCCACAGATACGCAGTATTTT.

In its sample, this clonotype was seen a few times. One end of the junction fails to match germline, which may point to a read error. The chain uses TRBV7-7 and TRBJ2-1; 11 bases are a match to TRBD2. The V gene's germline CDR1 is SSHAT and CDR2 FNYEAQ (reference sequence). CDR3 length: 16 amino acids. This chain's CDR3 is CASSFTASGRLNEQFF. Here the CDR3 DNA reads TGTGCTAGCAGCTTCACGGCTAGCGGGAGGTTAAATGAGCAGTTCTTC.

This clonotype has a handful of counts. J is TRBJ2-1 and V is TRBV20-1; D gene uncertain. The germline V gene encodes CDR1 DFQATT and CDR2 SNEGSKA (reference sequence). This CDR3 has 12 residues. The CDR3 DNA reads as TGCAGCCTAAGGCCCCGAGTCGGAGAGCAGTTCTTC. It codes for CSLRPRVGEQFF.

This clonotype occurred a few times. This CDR3 reads CASSLGAGGNVDTQYF. DNA for the CDR3: TGTGCCAGCAGCTTGGGTGCAGGGGGCAATGTAGATACGCAGTATTTT. V usage is TRBV5-5 and J usage is TRBJ2-3; 8 nucleotides agree with TRBD1. The V gene's germline CDR1 is SGHKS and CDR2 YYEKEE (reference sequence). With 0 bases clipped from V and 5 bases from J, the junction kept 8 bases outside the gene matches. CDR3 length: 16 residues.

The chain employs TRBV9 and TRBJ2-5, with D perhaps matching TRBD1 or TRBD2 (5 bases each). CDR1 and CDR2 (germline): SGDLS, YYNGEE. Trimming took off 6 bases at V and 5 bases at J, with 17 bases between the two ends. The length of the CDR3 is 14 residues. CDR3 DNA: TGTGCCAGCAATCCCGGACGGGGCTGGGAGACCCAGTACTTC. Encoded protein: CASNPGRGWETQYF. The variable domain in full, with the rest retrieved from reference TRBV9 and TRBJ2-5, is DSGVTQTPKHLITATGQRVTLRCSPRSGDLSVYWYQQSLDQGLQFLIQYYNGEERAKGNILERFSAQQFPDLHSELNLSSLELGDSALYFCASNPGRGWETQYFGPGTRLLVL.

This clonotype was detected only a few times. V and J are TRBV15 and TRBJ2-5; 7 bases agree with TRBD1. V shed 0 bases, J shed 0 bases, and the junction held 1 base outside the gene matches. This CDR3 is 15 amino acids long. CDR1 and CDR2 (germline): LNHNV, YYDKDF (reference sequence). The CDR3 sequence: CATSRDRGYQETQYF. CDR3 bases: TGTGCCACCAGCAGAGACAGGGGGTACCAAGAGACCCAGTACTTC.

In its sample, this clonotype was seen a few times. The chain carries TRBV7-9 and TRBJ2-1; D is tentatively TRBD1 or TRBD2 (5 bases each). In germline, CDR1 is SEHNR, CDR2 FQNEAQ (reference sequence). The V end lost 5 bases, the J end lost 7 bases, and 21 bases lay between the germline ends. This CDR3 is built from 16 residues. The CDR3 here is CASSEKNLGVWNEQFF. Here the CDR3 DNA reads TGTGCCAGCAGCGAGAAAAACTTGGGGGTGTGGAATGAGCAGTTCTTC.

As to this clonotype: Since a much larger clone is just one base distant, this may be a read error. The rearrangement links TRBV6-5 to TRBJ1-6; TRBD1 might be the D (5 bases). The V gene's germline CDR1 is MNHEY and CDR2 SVGAGI. This CDR3 comprises 16 residues. This CDR3 is CASSYSRGTVNPPLHF. The CDR3, as DNA: TGTGCCAGCAGTTACTCGAGGGGCACAGTTAATCCACCCCTCCACTTT.